These T cell receptor beta chains were read from a single sample in a study of neurological immune-mediated disorders. MiXCR, applied by TCRdb to the 5' RACE reads, yields one record per CDR3 protein. The data hold 50,000 or so distinct CDR3 sequences, with 3% to 3.5% observed a single time. Sequenced material: PBMCs. The receptors shown here come from a woman aged 60-70 years with multiple sclerosis. Both conserved end residues are part of each CDR3. The D gene is left open where the match is weak. Clone size, where shown, is once, few, many, or a class for clones that have expanded.

j_gene,abundance,len,d_gene,v_gene,CDR3nt,CDR3aa
TRBJ2-7,many,15,.,TRBV5-6,TGTGCCAGCAGCTTGATCGACAGCGTGAACTACGAGCAGTACTTC,CASSLIDSVNYEQYF
TRBJ1-5,many,14,.,TRBV9,TGTGCCAGCAGCGTAGCGGCAGAGGGCCAGCCCCAGCATTTT,CASSVAAEGQPQHF
TRBJ2-1,many,11,.,TRBV20-1,TGCAGTGCTCAGCTTTACAATGAGCAGTTCTTC,CSAQLYNEQFF
TRBJ2-2,.,13,.,TRBV30,TGTGCCTGGAGTCCCCTCCCCACCGGGGAGCTGTTTTTT,CAWSPLPTGELFF
TRBJ1-5,many,15,TRBD1,TRBV15,TGTGCCACCAGCAGGACCCAGGGGGGGCGTCAGCCCCAGCATTTT,CATSRTQGGRQPQHF
TRBJ1-1,many,14,.,TRBV6-5,TGTGCCAGCAGTTACAATGGAGGACAGACTGAAGCTTTCTTT,CASSYNGGQTEAFF
TRBJ2-3,many,13,.,TRBV10-3,TGTGCCATCAGTGGCCGACCGGCAGATACGCAGTATTTT,CAISGRPADTQYF
TRBJ1-3,few,15,.,TRBV11-2,TGTGCCAGCAGGGGTCTTTGGCGCTCTGGAAAAAACATATATTTT,CASRGLWRSGKNIYF
TRBJ2-7,few,15,.,TRBV14,TGTGCCAACAGCCATGGGGGAGTGAGCCGAGACGAGCAGTACTTC,CANSHGGVSRDEQYF
TRBJ2-5,many,15,.,TRBV20-1,TGCAGTGCTAGGGGGGATTCCGGGAGAGAAGAGACCCAGTACTTC,CSARGDSGREETQYF
TRBJ2-5,few,12,.,TRBV29-1,TGCAGCGTCGAAGGAATTCAAGAGACCCAGTACTTC,CSVEGIQETQYF
TRBJ2-1,many,14,.,TRBV9,TGTGCCAGCAGCGCACTCCCCCAAGGGGATGAGCAGTTCTTC,CASSALPQGDEQFF
TRBJ2-7,many,14,.,TRBV7-9,TGTGCCAGCAGCCCGATCGAGGCCCCCTACGAGCAGTACTTC,CASSPIEAPYEQYF
TRBJ1-3,many,15,.,TRBV4-1,TGCGCCAGCGGTTATCCAGGGGTAACTGGAAACACCATATATTTT,CASGYPGVTGNTIYF
TRBJ2-5,many,13,.,TRBV20-1,TGCAGTGCTATAATAATCGGTCAAGAGACCCAGTACTTC,CSAIIIGQETQYF
TRBJ2-3,many,17,TRBD2,TRBV28,TGTGCCAGCGGGCACTTGACGGGGGGTGCCCCCACAGATACGCAGTATTTT,CASGHLTGGAPTDTQYF
TRBJ2-7,many,16,TRBD2,TRBV13,TGTGCCAGCAGCGGCCCGGGACTAGCAAATCCCTACGAGCAGTACTTC,CASSGPGLANPYEQYF
TRBJ1-5,few,13,.,TRBV9,TGTGCCAGCAGCGTCGGTAGCAATCAGCCCCAGCATTTT,CASSVGSNQPQHF
TRBJ1-5,many,12,.,TRBV20-1,TGCAGTGCTAGGTATTGGAATCAGCCCCAGCATTTT,CSARYWNQPQHF
TRBJ2-7,many,17,.,TRBV28,TGTGCCAGCAGTACACTCGGGTGGGGGGCAGGGTCCTACGAGCAGTACTTC,CASSTLGWGAGSYEQYF
TRBJ2-5,many,18,.,TRBV5-1,TGCGCCAGCAGCTTGGCTTTTGGGACAAACCTAGGGCAAGAGACCCAGTACTTC,CASSLAFGTNLGQETQYF
TRBJ2-1,many,15,TRBD2,TRBV6-5,TGTGCCAGCAGTTACGTTACTAGCGGTAAAGGTGAGCAGTTCTTC,CASSYVTSGKGEQFF
TRBJ2-3,many,15,.,TRBV3-1,TGTGCCAGCAGCCAAATCCCCGTAGCTGCCGATACGCAGTATTTT,CASSQIPVAADTQYF
TRBJ2-1,many,15,.,TRBV12-3/TRBV12-4,TGTGCCAGCACTAAAACTAGGACGTCGTACAATGAGCAGTTCTTC,CASTKTRTSYNEQFF
TRBJ1-1,many,13,.,TRBV12-3/TRBV12-4,TGTGCCAGCAGATGGACACTGAACACTGAAGCTTTCTTT,CASRWTLNTEAFF
TRBJ2-3,few,15,TRBD1,TRBV20-1,TGCAGTGCTAGACAGGGGGCAGGTGGCACAGATACGCAGTATTTT,CSARQGAGGTDTQYF
TRBJ1-1,many,14,.,TRBV5-1,TGCGCCAGCAGCTGGGGAGTTGAGAACACTGAAGCTTTCTTT,CASSWGVENTEAFF
TRBJ2-1,many,16,TRBD2,TRBV20-1,TGCAGTGCTAGAGACGTTTCTAGCGGGAAAGACAATGAGCAGTTCTTC,CSARDVSSGKDNEQFF
TRBJ2-1,many,13,.,TRBV20-1,TGCAGTGAGGGTCACCTCTCCTACAATGAGCAGTTCTTC,CSEGHLSYNEQFF
TRBJ1-1,many,14,.,TRBV10-2,TGCGCCAGCAGTGAGGGTATGGGTAAGACTGAAGCTTTCTTT,CASSEGMGKTEAFF
TRBJ1-3,many,14,.,TRBV4-1,TGCGCCAGCAGCCAAGTAGGCAGGCTCTCCCCCATAAGGTTT,CASSQVGRLSPIRF
TRBJ1-2,many,14,TRBD1,TRBV20-1,TGCAGTGCTAGAGGGGACAGGGAGAACTATGGCTACACCTTC,CSARGDRENYGYTF
TRBJ2-7,many,14,.,TRBV5-1,TGCGCCAGCAGCCTGTCACAGGGTTCCTACGAGCAGTACTTC,CASSLSQGSYEQYF
TRBJ2-7,many,12,.,TRBV5-6,TGTGCCAGCAGCGGGAACTCCTACGAGCAGTACTTC,CASSGNSYEQYF